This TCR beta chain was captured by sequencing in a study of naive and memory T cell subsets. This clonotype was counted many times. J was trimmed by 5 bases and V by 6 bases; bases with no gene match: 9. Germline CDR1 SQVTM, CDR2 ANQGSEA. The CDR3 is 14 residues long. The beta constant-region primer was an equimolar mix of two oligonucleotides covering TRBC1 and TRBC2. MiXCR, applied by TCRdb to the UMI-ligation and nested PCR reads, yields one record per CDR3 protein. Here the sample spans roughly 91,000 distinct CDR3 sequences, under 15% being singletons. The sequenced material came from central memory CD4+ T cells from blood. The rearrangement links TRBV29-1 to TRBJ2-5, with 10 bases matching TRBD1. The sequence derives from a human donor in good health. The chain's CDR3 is CSVRPDRGRETQYF. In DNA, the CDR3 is TGCAGCGTCCGACCGGACAGGGGGAGGGAGACCCAGTACTTC.